These 28 T cell receptor beta chains were sequenced from one sample in a study of tumor-infiltrating lymphocytes in primary liver carcinoma. Synthesis of TCR beta cDNA was carried out from approximately 470 ng total RNA with a constant-region primer. TCR beta libraries came from three nested multiplex PCR rounds using slightly modified ARM-PCR. The study ran its first two PCR rounds for around 10 cycles each, using TRBV1-TRBV30 forward primers and a C-beta reverse primer. TCRdb redid the calling of the multiplex PCR reads with MiXCR, one entry per CDR3 protein. The repertoire holds over 25,000 distinct CDR3 sequences, with 78% as singletons. Co-extraction of RNA and DNA was performed on about 20-33 mg of unsorted bulk tissue. The sample taken for sequencing was liver tumor tissue from sampling region 3. Subset given: tumor region T3, left-lateral pole. The receptors come from a man in his forties with primary liver carcinoma and hepatitis B virus infection.

On this clonotype: One end of the junction varies from germline; a read error may be responsible. The chain couples TRBV6-5 to TRBJ2-2, with D tentatively TRBD2 (6 bases). CDR3 length: 14 amino acids. Germline V gives CDR1 MNHEY, CDR2 SVGAGI. The CDR3 bases are TGTGCCTGCAAGGACATAAGGAACACGGGGGAACTGTTTTTT. Translated, it gives CACKDIRNTGELFF.

A word on this clonotype: Germline and junction disagree at one end, which may indicate a read error. The gene calls are TRBV6-8 and TRBJ2-2; no clear D gene. The CDR3 extends over 11 amino acids. Germline V gene sequence: CDR1 MNHGY, CDR2 SAAAGT. CDR3 residues: CVSLDTVELFF. CDR3 bases: TGTGTCAGCCTAGACACCGTGGAGCTGTTTTTT.

Regarding this clonotype: Here the CDR3 omits its conserved ending phenylalanine or tryptophan, so a read error is the likely source. The CDR3 loop is CSAHKGNVNTGAFL. The DNA for the CDR3 is TGCAGCGCGCACAAGGGGAATGTGAACACTGGAGCTTTCCTT. The J gene is TRBJ1-1, the V gene TRBV29-1; possibly TRBD1 for D (5 bases). The CDR3 has 14 amino acids. Germline-derived CDR1 and CDR2 are SQVTM and ANQGSEA.

With respect to this clonotype: This may be a read error: a much more frequent sequence differs by one nucleotide. This chain uses TRBV20-1 with TRBJ2-3; the D is unclear. The CDR3 consists of 10 residues. Trimming left V 4 bases short and J 5 bases short, with 4 bases between. Germline CDR1 reads DFQATT; CDR2 reads SNEGSKA (reference sequence). CDR3: CSANRDTQYF. The CDR3 DNA reads as TGCAGTGCTAACAGAGATACGCAGTATTTT.

About this clonotype: One end of the junction varies from germline; a read error may be responsible. This sequence joins TRBV11-2 and TRBJ2-7, with D maybe TRBD2 (5 bases). The V gene's germline CDR1 is SGHAT and CDR2 FQNNGV. This CDR3 contains 15 residues. The CDR3 DNA reads as TGTGCCAGCAGCTTAGGATCCGGGATCTCTGGCGAGCAGTACTTT. It is translated as CASSLGSGISGEQYF.

This clonotype was seen once. A junction boundary mismatches the germline segment, possibly from a read error. This chain connects TRBV11-2 to TRBJ2-5; 8 nucleotides line up with TRBD2. The CDR3 spans 16 residues. Germline assignment: CDR1 SGHAT and CDR2 FQNNGV. CDR3 loop: CVSCQIPGGGKEIQYF. CDR3 coding DNA: TGTGTCAGCTGCCAAATTCCTGGCGGGGGGAAAGAGATCCAGTACTTC. The full variable domain, rest sourced from reference TRBV11-2 and TRBJ2-5, is EAGVAQSPRYKIIEKRQSVAFWCNPISGHATLYWYQQILGQGPKLLIQFQNNGVVDDSQLPKDRFSAERLKGVDSTLKIQPAKLEDSAVYLCVSCQIPGGGKEIQYFGPGTRLLVL.

This clonotype was recorded only once. Because it lacks the conserved phenylalanine or tryptophan at the end, this CDR3 is likely a read error. The gene calls are TRBV11-1 and TRBJ1-1, with D unclear. The V gene's germline CDR1 is SGHAT and CDR2 FQDESV (reference sequence). The ends were cut back, 5 bases at V and 4 bases at J, with 17 bases in the middle. The CDR3 runs to 15 residues. The CDR3 sequence: CASSTGLSMITEAFI. Written as DNA, the CDR3 is TGTGCCAGCAGCACTGGGCTCAGTATGATCACTGAAGCTTTCATT.

With regard to this clonotype: A much larger clone differs by one base, so this may be a read error. This sequence joins TRBV11-1 and TRBJ2-7; D unresolved. The ends were cut back, 5 bases at V and 12 bases at J, with 23 bases in the middle. The length of the CDR3 is 14 residues. Germline CDR1 SGHAT, CDR2 FQDESV (reference sequence). This CDR3 is CASSPSLGSYGRYF. The CDR3 nucleotides read TGTGCCAGCAGCCCCTCCCTGGGTTCCTACGGGCGGTACTTC.

This clonotype was recorded only once. As the CDR3 is not closed by the conserved phenylalanine or tryptophan, this likely results from a read error. This chain uses TRBV5-5 with TRBJ2-1; no clear D gene. CDR3 size: 15 residues. Per germline, CDR1 SGHKS and CDR2 YYEKEE (reference sequence). The CDR3 reads CASSPGWGSYNEQFL. CDR3 DNA sequence: TGCGCCAGCAGCCCTGGATGGGGTTCCTACAATGAGCAGTTCCTC.

The J gene is TRBJ2-7, the V gene TRBV6-1; a weak D match, TRBD1 (6 bases). The germline CDR1 and CDR2 sequences are MNHNS and SASEGT. The CDR3 length is 13 residues. CDR3 DNA sequence: TGTACAAGCAGTGAAAACAGGGAAAACGAGCAGTACTTC. As protein: CTSSENRENEQYF.

Worth noting for this clonotype: Relative to the germline gene, one junction end is altered; a read error may explain this. The rearrangement joins TRBV6-6 to TRBJ2-2; perhaps D is TRBD1 or TRBD2 (5 bases each). The CDR3 is 14 residues long. The V gene's germline CDR1 is MNHNY and CDR2 SVGAGI (reference sequence). The CDR3 spells CATSTLGVTGEPFF. DNA of the CDR3: TGTGCCACCAGCACCCTGGGGGTCACCGGGGAGCCGTTTTTT.

The table lists this clonotype with a few counts. One junction end disagrees with the germline gene, perhaps due to a read error. V gene TRBV4-2 combines with J gene TRBJ2-7; 9 bases are a match to TRBD2. Germline CDR1 reads LGHNA; CDR2 reads YNFKEQ. This CDR3 is built from 16 residues. The CDR3 sequence: CASSQAASGVPYERYF. Written as DNA, the CDR3 is TGTGCCAGCAGCCAAGCGGCTAGCGGGGTTCCCTACGAGCGGTACTTC.

As concerns this clonotype: Because the CDR3 is missing its conserved closing phenylalanine or tryptophan, this is likely a read error. The chain links TRBV29-1 to TRBJ1-1, with 7 bases matching TRBD1. The germline V gene encodes CDR1 SQVTM and CDR2 ANQGSEA. This CDR3 is built from 12 residues. The DNA of the CDR3 is TGCGGCGTCGAGACAGGGAGCACTGAAGCTTTCTCT. This gives the protein CGVETGSTEAFS.

In regard to this clonotype: At one end, the junction sequence differs from germline, possibly due to a read error. The V call is TRBV6-1, the J call TRBJ1-2, with 8 bases matching TRBD1. The germline gives CDR1 MNHNS, CDR2 SASEGT. The CDR3 runs to 12 residues. This CDR3 reads CATSPTGDGYTF. Here the CDR3 DNA reads TGTGCCACCAGTCCGACAGGGGATGGCTACACCTTT.

This clonotype was counted ten times or more. J is TRBJ1-2 and V is TRBV7-2, with D uncertain. The germline gives CDR1 SGHTA, CDR2 FQGNSA. V was trimmed by 5 bases and J by 0 bases, leaving 7 bases between them. CDR3 length: 13 amino acids. CDR3 protein: CASSPFTNYGYTF. CDR3 bases: TGTGCCAGCAGCCCCTTCACTAACTATGGCTACACCTTC.

In regard to this clonotype: One end of the junction varies from germline; a read error may be responsible. The chain recombines TRBV28 with TRBJ1-1; D is unresolved. This CDR3 contains 15 residues. Germline V gives CDR1 MDHEN, CDR2 SYDVKM. In DNA form, the CDR3 reads TGTGTCAGCAGTGCCCGGAGTGGGCAGTTTACTGAAGCTTTCTTT. As protein: CVSSARSGQFTEAFF. Complete variable domain (other parts from reference TRBV28 and TRBJ1-1): DVKVTQSSRYLVKRTGEKVFLECVQDMDHENMFWYRQDPGLGLRLIYFSYDVKMKEKGDIPEGYSVSREKKERFSLILESASTNQTSMYLCVSSARSGQFTEAFFGQGTRLTVV.

This clonotype was counted only a few times. The final CDR3 position lacks the conserved phenylalanine or tryptophan, pointing to a likely read error. The chain uses TRBV5-1 and TRBJ1-6; the match to TRBD1 covers 9 bases. The CDR3 length is 16 residues. V lost 4 bases and J lost 6; bases outside the gene matches: 8. CDR1 is SGHRS and CDR2 is YFSETQ in the germline V gene. In DNA form, the CDR3 reads TGCGCCAGCAGCCCAAGGTCGGGACAGGGTAATTCACCCCTCCACTCT. Residues: CASSPRSGQGNSPLHS.

Of note for this clonotype: A much larger clone is a single base away; this may be a read error. V usage is TRBV24-1 and J usage is TRBJ2-6; D perhaps matches TRBD2 (6 bases). Germline V gives CDR1 KGHDR, CDR2 SFDVKD. CDR3 size: 14 residues. Trimming took off 9 bases at V and 4 bases at J, with 12 bases between the two ends. The CDR3 loop reads CATGGDTGANVLTF. The CDR3 DNA is TGTGCCACCGGCGGGGATACCGGGGCCAACGTCCTGACTTTC.

As for this clonotype: The junction departs from germline at one end; a sequencing error may be responsible. This chain connects TRBV25-1 to TRBJ1-1, with TRBD1 as a possible D gene (6 bases). This CDR3 is built from 13 residues. Germline CDR1 reads MGHDK; CDR2 reads SYGVNS. In DNA form, the CDR3 reads TGTGGCAGCAGAGGACAGATGAACACTGAAACTTTCTTT. Amino acid sequence: CGSRGQMNTETFF.

About this clonotype itself: The junction differs from germline at one of its ends, possibly a read error. The chain is built from TRBV4-2 and TRBJ2-7, with TRBD2 identical over 9 bases. This CDR3 comprises 15 residues. CDR1 and CDR2 (germline): LGHNA, YNFKEQ. The CDR3 sequence is CACSQDRLAVYELYF. CDR3 nucleotides: TGTGCCTGCAGCCAAGATCGACTAGCGGTCTACGAGCTATACTTC.

The chain combines TRBV4-3 with TRBJ2-2; D is tentatively TRBD1 or TRBD2 (5 bases each). Trimming stripped 0 bases from V and 17 bases from J, with 16 bases between. CDR3 length: 13 amino acids. Germline CDR1 is LGHNA and CDR2 is YSLEER. This CDR3 is CASSQDLGVALFF. The CDR3 nucleotides are TGCGCCAGCAGCCAAGATTTGGGGGTGGCGCTTTTTTTT.

A note on this clonotype: Since the CDR3 does not end with the conserved phenylalanine or tryptophan, this likely comes from a read error. The DNA for the CDR3 is TGTACCAGCAGCTTACCATATCAGGGGTCTAAAACAAATGAGCAGTTCCTC. Protein: CTSSLPYQGSKTNEQFL. V gene TRBV7-9 combines with J gene TRBJ2-1, with a tentative D call TRBD1 (6 bases). This CDR3 has 17 amino acids. Germline CDR1 reads SEHNR; CDR2 reads FQNEAQ (reference sequence).

Worth noting for this clonotype: A read error may account for a junction end that differs from germline. The chain is built from TRBV28 and TRBJ2-3; no reliable D call. Looked up from germline, CDR1 is MDHEN and CDR2 is SYDVKM. This CDR3 contains 13 residues. The CDR3 DNA sequence: TGTGCAAGCAGTTTAGTGGGCACGGATATGCAGTATTTT. It yields the protein CASSLVGTDMQYF. Looking up the rest from reference TRBV28 and TRBJ2-3 gives the full variable domain: DVKVTQSSRYLVKRTGEKVFLECVQDMDHENMFWYRQDPGLGLRLIYFSYDVKMKEKGDIPEGYSVSREKKERFSLILESASTNQTSMYLCASSLVGTDMQYFGPGTRLTVL.

With respect to this clonotype: The junction and the germline gene differ at one end; a read error may be behind it. The chain uses TRBV4-1 and TRBJ2-1; D unresolved. CDR3 length equals 15 residues. Germline V lookup: CDR1 MGHRA, CDR2 YSYEKL. CDR3 sequence reads: CANSPLGYINNEQFF. Here the CDR3 DNA reads TGCGCCAACAGCCCGCTCGGTTACATCAACAATGAGCAGTTCTTC.

This rearrangement joins TRBV29-1 to TRBJ2-7, with D hard to call. Germline assignment: CDR1 SQVTM and CDR2 ANQGSEA. This CDR3 region has 12 residues. Trimming removed 5 bases at V and 9 bases at J, with 17 bases between. The CDR3 sequence is CSVTCSSYRQYF. The CDR3 DNA reads as TGCAGCGTTACTTGCAGCTCCTACAGGCAGTACTTC.

Concerning this clonotype: A read error may produce the germline difference seen at one junction end. The CDR3: CTISERQGYGYTF. Here the CDR3 DNA reads TGTACTATCAGTGAAAGACAGGGGTATGGCTACACGTTC. The chain recombines TRBV10-3 with TRBJ1-2; TRBD1 matches at 8 bases. This CDR3 is built from 13 residues. CDR1 ENHRY and CDR2 SYGVKD come from the germline V gene.

This clonotype was observed a few times. One end of the junction is discordant with germline, which a read error may explain. J is TRBJ2-2 and V is TRBV12-5; D possibly corresponds to TRBD2 (6 bases). Germline values: CDR1 LGHNT, CDR2 FRNRAP. The CDR3 spans 16 residues. CDR3 nucleotides: TGTGCTAGTGGTGTGGGGCGGGGATCAGGCACCGGGGGGCTGTTTTTT. Protein: CASGVGRGSGTGGLFF.

Points on this clonotype: This likely comes from a read error, as the CDR3 has no conserved phenylalanine or tryptophan at its end. The chain couples TRBV29-1 to TRBJ2-3; 14 nucleotides match TRBD2. Germline lookup yields CDR1 SQVTM and CDR2 ANQGSEA. The CDR3 is 14 residues long. In DNA form, the CDR3 reads TGCATCGTTGTGGGACTAGCGGGAGATGTTACGCAGTATCAT. Amino acid sequence: CIVVGLAGDVTQYH.